Included here is one T cell receptor beta chain sequence, with context. Its antigen specificity is not known. No quality values exist for individual bases; no much larger clone is one base distant. The data belong to a study of vaccination and CD4 T cells after COVID-19 (dated 2022 in TCRdb). Background for the entire study: Convalescent patients had a positive SARS-CoV-2 result on nasal swab PCR, and of these patients, nine had mild disease and one had severe disease. The convalescent cohort included six males and four females, with two Hispanic individuals, seven Caucasians, two Asians and one multiracial person. Two doses of either the Pfizer-BioNTech BNT162b2 vaccine (n=8) or the Moderna mRNA-1273 vaccine (n=2) were administered to participants. Post-COVID blood samples were collected from convalescent patients a median of around 100 days after diagnosis, with a range of about 35 to 170 days. The time from the second vaccine dose to post-vaccine blood sampling had a median of approximately 72 days and ranged from about 12 to 241 days. Overlapping spike peptide pools from SARS-CoV-2 and from the common cold coronaviruses HCoV-NL63, HCoV-OC43 and HCoV-229E were used as culture stimuli. Control cultures used a CEFX viral epitope pool as positive control, an HIV-1 Nef peptide pool as negative control, or no peptide. The spike-specific CD4+ TCR repertoire was compared before and after mRNA vaccination in over nine COVID-19 convalescent patients and a handful of infection-naive healthy vaccine recipients.

Receptors were amplified or captured by PCR. DNA from cultured CD4+ T cells was subjected to TCR sequencing with the Oncomine TCR Beta short-read assay at the Johns Hopkins FTIC core. The QIAamp micro DNA kit was used to extract genomic DNA from the cultured CD4+ T cells. The Oncomine TCR Beta libraries from cultured CD4+ T cells were pooled using unique dual indexes and then sequenced on an Illumina iSeq 100. Regarding the original processing steps: Non-productive sequences were removed, and CDR3s that did not start with C, did not end with F or W, or were shorter than 7 amino acids were discarded. Antigen-specific clonotypes were identified with the MANAFEST web application by comparing peptide-stimulated wells with reference and other culture wells. For a clone to be called positive, the clone needed an FDR below 0.05, an odds ratio above 5, and a productive frequency above 0.1% in at least two of three replicate wells. A clonotype counted as cross-reactive if it showed significant expansion both in the SARS-CoV-2 spike wells and in at least one common cold coronavirus spike condition. Levenshtein distances (stringdist) and unrooted phylogenetic trees (ape) in R version 3.6.1 were used to assess CDR3 homology. The public sequencing data were trimmed at Q25 with fastp and processed into clonotypes with MiXCR by TCRdb, which kept only in-frame beta chains. Records with the same CDR3 protein are collapsed into one entry carrying the most frequent genes and DNA. The V and J calls here are based on TCRdb, not the publication. This sample holds approximately 10,000 distinct CDR3 sequences; around three fifths were observed only once. The top ten hold approximately 26% of the sample.

CDR1 SGHDN and CDR2 FVKESK were looked up in the germline V gene. V loses 3 bases of germline sequence and J loses 3 bases, and the interval between the two ends is 23 bases. The CDR3 contains 18 residues, cysteine and phenylalanine counted. The entry retains the CDR3 DNA only, 54 bases that are in frame from base 1. Results the study describes overall, beyond this receptor: Of the vaccine-specific clones in convalescent patients, 304 of 307, or nearly all, reacted only to SARS-CoV-2 spike and did not cross-react with common cold coronaviruses. The study included relatively few convalescent patients and did not analyze early timepoints after natural infection. The median count of SARS-CoV-2-reactive clonotypes went up from approximately 20 after infection to 38 after vaccination, although the change was not significant. Among convalescent patients, a median about 86% of the SARS-CoV-2-reactive clones seen after vaccination appeared only after vaccination, which suggests priming specific to the vaccine.

The sample's treatment or condition label is to be understood as: roughly nine-day PBMC culture with coronavirus spike peptide pools or control peptides (ViraFEST assay). The ViraFEST assay, used in the study, expanded antigen-specific T cells with peptide pools and then identified the expanded clonotypes through TCR sequencing. Positive SARS-CoV-2 PCR tests in the convalescent patients dated from March to December 2020, before Alpha, Beta and Delta variants emerged in the United States. PBMCs were cultured at fewer than 2.5 million per well in IMDM supplemented with about 5.5% human AB serum and around 10 IU/ml IL-2, with about 10 ug/ml peptide pools added. On days 3 and 7, half of the culture medium was replaced with fresh IL-2-containing medium. After ten to eleven days of culture, CD4+ T cells were isolated by negative selection using the EasySep CD4+ T cell isolation kit. Ficoll-Paque Plus gradient centrifugation was used to isolate PBMCs from whole blood, and the isolated PBMCs were then either used fresh or cryopreserved at -140C. Culture conditions were generally each tested in triplicate wells.

The chain uses TRBV14 and TRBJ1-1; a tentative D call is TRBD1 (5 bases match). The sequencing input was CD4+ T cells from blood, cultured in vitro. The receptor comes from a human donor who had recovered from COVID-19. The CDR3 reads CASSQTRRLQGGDTEAFF. In nucleotides, the sequence is TGTGCCAGCAGCCAGACCCGTCGTTTGCAGGGAGGCGACACTGAAGCTTTCTTT.